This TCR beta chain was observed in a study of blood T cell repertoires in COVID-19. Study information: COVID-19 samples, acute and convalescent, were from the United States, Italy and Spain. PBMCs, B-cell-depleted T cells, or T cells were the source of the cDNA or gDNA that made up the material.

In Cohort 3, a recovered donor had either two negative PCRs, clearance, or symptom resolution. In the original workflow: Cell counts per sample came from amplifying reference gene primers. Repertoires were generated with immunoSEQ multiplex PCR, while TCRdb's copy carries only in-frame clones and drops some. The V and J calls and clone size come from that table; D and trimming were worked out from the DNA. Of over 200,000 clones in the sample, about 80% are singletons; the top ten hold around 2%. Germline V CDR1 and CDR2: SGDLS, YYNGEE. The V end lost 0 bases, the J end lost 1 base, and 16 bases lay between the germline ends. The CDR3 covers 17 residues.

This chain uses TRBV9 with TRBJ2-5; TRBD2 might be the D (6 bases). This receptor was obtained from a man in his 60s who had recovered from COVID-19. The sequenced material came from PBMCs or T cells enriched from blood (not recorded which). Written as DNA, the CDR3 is TGTGCCAGCAGCGTAGAGAGGGAGGACATGCCCCAAGAGACCCAGTACTTC. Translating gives CASSVEREDMPQETQYF.